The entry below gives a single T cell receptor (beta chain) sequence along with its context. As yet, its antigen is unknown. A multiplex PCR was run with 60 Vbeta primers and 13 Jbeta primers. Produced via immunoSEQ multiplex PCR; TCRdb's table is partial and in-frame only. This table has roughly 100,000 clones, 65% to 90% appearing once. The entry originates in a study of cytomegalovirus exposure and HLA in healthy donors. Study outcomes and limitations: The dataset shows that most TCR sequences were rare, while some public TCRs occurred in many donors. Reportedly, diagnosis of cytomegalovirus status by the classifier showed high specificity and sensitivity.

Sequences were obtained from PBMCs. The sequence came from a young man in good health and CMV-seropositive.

The CDR3 spells CASSLTGTYEQYF. The DNA of the CDR3 is TGCGCCAGCAGCTTGACAGGGACCTACGAGCAGTACTTC. This chain joins TRBV5-1 and TRBJ2-7, with D possibly being TRBD1 (6 bases). The germline gives CDR1 SGHRS, CDR2 YFSETQ. Trimming took 1 base from V and 2 from J, leaving 7 bases between them. The CDR3 runs 13 residues.